Sequencing of this T cell receptor beta chain was carried out in a study of blood T cell repertoires in COVID-19. Turning to the study itself: Acute and convalescent COVID-19 specimens originated in the United States, Italy and Spain.

Notes on this clone: This same CDR3 is encoded by further DNA sequences in the sample.

V was shortened by 3 bases and J by 1 base, with 9 bases between the two germline ends. Per the germline V gene, CDR1 is KGHSH and CDR2 is LQKENI. This CDR3 is built from 14 residues. Repertoires were generated with immunoSEQ multiplex PCR, while TCRdb's copy carries only in-frame clones and drops some. Of about 520,000 clones listed, around 85% are singletons. The source of this sequence is a human donor in a cohort sampled during active COVID-19. Source material: peripheral blood. This sequence joins TRBV18 and TRBJ1-1; no clear D. Here the CDR3 DNA reads TGTGCCAGCTCACCGGGTCGAGGGAACACTGAAGCTTTCTTT. Translation: CASSPGRGNTEAFF.